This TCR beta chain was retrieved from a study of blood T cell repertoires in COVID-19. Assay used: immunoSEQ multiplex PCR; TCRdb lists only in-frame clones, some missing. The sample yields 650,000 to 800,000 clones, around 90% seen once. V was pared by 4 bases and J by 1 base, with 8 bases of the junction left unmatched. The CDR3 totals 16 residues. Germline V lookup: CDR1 LNHDA, CDR2 SQIVND (reference sequence). The receptor comes from a woman under 30 with acute or convalescent COVID-19. Specimen: peripheral blood. The chain has TRBV19 and TRBJ1-1, with 8 bases aligning to TRBD1. CDR3: CASSKGQGAGNTEAFF. In DNA, the CDR3 is TGTGCCAGTAGTAAAGGCCAGGGGGCAGGGAACACTGAAGCTTTCTTT.